Shown below are 10 T cell receptor beta chains from a single sample sequenced in a study of cytomegalovirus exposure and HLA in healthy donors. Amplification used 60 Vbeta primers and 13 Jbeta primers. Libraries were prepared by immunoSEQ multiplex PCR; TCRdb keeps only in-frame clonotypes and omits some of them. The data hold 200,000 to 250,000 clones, with under 80% observed a single time. The sequenced material came from PBMCs. The receptors were gathered from a girl aged 2 to 10 in good health and CMV-seronegative.

This chain connects TRBV5-6 to TRBJ2-3, with 10 bases lining up with TRBD2. There are 17 residues in the CDR3. With 5 bases clipped from V and 2 bases from J, the junction kept 11 bases outside the gene matches. Per the germline V gene, CDR1 is SGHDT and CDR2 is YYEEEE. CDR3 DNA sequence: TGTGCCAGCAGTCCCCCCAAAGCGGGGGGGACCACAGATACGCAGTATTTT. It codes for CASSPPKAGGTTDTQYF.

The chain is built from TRBV12-5 and TRBJ2-3; 7 nucleotides match TRBD1. Germline V gene data show CDR1 as LGHNT and CDR2 as FRNRAP. This CDR3 has 20 residues. The V segment lost 6 bases and the J segment 1 base; nucleotides outside the gene matches: 22. The CDR3 sequence: CASGRTYRDREPSGTDTQYF. DNA for the CDR3: TGTGCTAGTGGCCGAACCTACCGGGACAGAGAGCCGTCGGGCACAGATACGCAGTATTTT. Full variable domain (missing parts from reference TRBV12-5 and TRBJ2-3): DARVTQTPRHKVTEMGQEVTMRCQPILGHNTVFWYRQTMMQGLELLAYFRNRAPLDDSGMPKDRFSAEMPDATLATLKIQPSEPRDSAVYFCASGRTYRDREPSGTDTQYFGPGTRLTVL.

The V and J genes are TRBV7-6 and TRBJ1-4; no clear D. The CDR3 contains 12 residues. Looked up from germline, CDR1 is SGHVS and CDR2 is FNYEAQ. V lost 10 bases, J lost 3 bases, and 9 bases lay in between. CDR3 nucleotide sequence: TGTGCCACGACGGGTCCTAATGAAAAACTGTTTTTT. Translation gives CATTGPNEKLFF.

The V gene is TRBV6-5, the J gene TRBJ1-2; 8 bases agree with TRBD1. CDR1 is MNHEY and CDR2 is SVGAGI in the germline V gene. This CDR3 is built from 13 residues. Trimming took 5 bases from V and 6 from J; bases not matched to a gene: 5. This CDR3 reads CASSEGQGDGYTF. The CDR3 nucleotides are TGTGCCAGCAGTGAAGGACAGGGTGATGGCTACACCTTC.

The V gene is TRBV27, the J gene TRBJ2-1, with D uncertain. CDR1 and CDR2 (germline): MNHEY, SMNVEV (reference sequence). This CDR3 contains 14 residues. V was cut by 2 bases and J by 2 bases, with 7 bases left in between. In DNA form, the CDR3 reads TGTGCCAGCAGTTTAGCTCAGGCCTACAATGAGCAGTTCTTC. Translation: CASSLAQAYNEQFF.

The genes are TRBV6-1 and TRBJ1-1, with 7 nucleotides matching TRBD1. The CDR3 is 12 amino acids. Germline CDR1 reads MNHNS; CDR2 reads SASEGT. V lost 6 bases, J lost 10 bases, and 8 bases stayed unmatched. CDR3 coding DNA: TGTGCCAGCAGCGAGAAGACAGGGCGAGCTTTCTTT. Amino acid sequence: CASSEKTGRAFF.

The rearrangement uses TRBV6-5 and TRBJ2-4; possible D gene TRBD1, 6 bases. CDR1 and CDR2 (germline): MNHEY, SVGAGI. The ends were cut back, 4 bases at V and 8 bases at J, with 12 bases in the middle. CDR3 size: 13 residues. CDR3 loop: CASSSGVWDIQYF. The CDR3 DNA follows: TGTGCCAGCAGTTCAGGGGTGTGGGACATTCAGTACTTC.

The chain recombines TRBV6-5 with TRBJ1-5, with D maybe TRBD1 (6 bases). Trimming cost V 5 bases and J 6 bases, with 14 bases left between them. CDR3 length equals 14 residues. Germline V gene data show CDR1 as MNHEY and CDR2 as SVGAGI. CDR3: CASSGGGGGQPQHF. CDR3 in DNA: TGTGCCAGCAGTGGCGGGGGCGGAGGTCAGCCCCAGCATTTT.

The chain combines TRBV7-3 with TRBJ2-3; 9 nucleotides align to TRBD2. Per germline, CDR1 SGHTA and CDR2 FQGTGA. The ends lost 0 bases at V and 1 base at J; junction bases unmatched: 5. This CDR3 spans 17 amino acids. This chain's CDR3 is CASSLTPSGGRTDTQYF. CDR3 in DNA: TGTGCCAGCAGCTTAACTCCGAGCGGGGGGCGCACAGATACGCAGTATTTT.

This chain links TRBV4-2 with TRBJ2-3; tentatively, D is TRBD2 (5 bases). Germline V gene sequence: CDR1 LGHNA, CDR2 YNFKEQ. The CDR3 spans 16 residues. The V end was cut by 5 bases, the J end by 3 bases, with 18 bases between. The CDR3 DNA is TGTGCCAGCAGCTCCCCGGACGGACTTACAACAGATACGCAGTATTTT. Translating gives CASSSPDGLTTDTQYF.